This T cell receptor (beta chain) is drawn from a study of response to subunit inactivated influenza vaccine. Findings and caveats of the study: New T cells are recruited in small numbers by each seasonal influenza vaccination, according to the authors' suggestion.

TCRdb passed the RT-PCR reads through MiXCR, listing each CDR3 protein once. The data show around 850,000 distinct CDR3 sequences, about 18% seen once. Remarks on this clonotype: Its specificity is unknown.

This receptor was taken from a man between 45 and 60 years old who received an inactivated influenza vaccine. The sequenced sample was PBMCs from blood, obtained around 5 days after vaccination.

CDR3 in amino acids: CASRTQGVPTYEQYF. In DNA form, the CDR3 reads TGTGCCAGCAGAACACAGGGGGTCCCCACCTACGAGCAGTACTTC. V is TRBV6-2 or TRBV6-3 and J is TRBJ2-7; 8 bases fit TRBD1. Unmatched junction bases numbered 9, after V lost 6 bases and J lost 2 bases. There are 15 residues in the CDR3. Germline V gives CDR1 MNHEY, CDR2 SVGEGT.